These 11 T cell receptor beta chains came from one sample sequenced in a study of blood T cell repertoires in COVID-19. Here immunoSEQ multiplex PCR was the method, and the copy in TCRdb shows in-frame clones only, minus some. The table records 200,000 to 250,000 clones, 80% to 85% of them present only once. Sample: peripheral blood. The receptors come from a woman in her seventies with COVID-19, enrolled during active disease.

This chain links TRBV24-1 with TRBJ2-3; no clear D gene. The V gene lost 5 bases and the J gene lost 10 bases, with 15 bases spanning the gap. Looked up from germline, CDR1 is KGHDR and CDR2 is SFDVKD. This CDR3 has 13 amino acids. CDR3 coding DNA: TGTGCCACCAGTGCCGATCTAAGGCAGGCGCAGTATTTT. Protein: CATSADLRQAQYF.

This clone has just a few counts. The V gene is TRBV27, the J gene TRBJ2-7; 7 nucleotides line up with TRBD2. This CDR3 comprises 18 residues. Trimming removed 5 bases from V and 0 bases from J; junction bases left unmatched: 16. CDR1 is MNHEY and CDR2 is SMNVEV in the germline V gene (reference sequence). CDR3 bases: TGTGCCAGCAGTCCCTATATAGGATTAGGGAGGGGCTCCTACGAGCAGTACTTC. Its protein is CASSPYIGLGRGSYEQYF.

The CDR3 DNA reads TGTGCCTGGGCCTTACACGACCAGGGGGCAAAGGGTGAAGCTTTCTTT. Translation gives CAWALHDQGAKGEAFF. The chain recombines TRBV30 with TRBJ1-1; 8 bases fit TRBD1. This CDR3 contains 16 residues. Unmatched junction bases numbered 18, after V lost 5 bases and J lost 7 bases. Germline CDR1 GTSNPN, CDR2 SVGIG (reference sequence). The whole variable domain, remainder taken from reference TRBV30 and TRBJ1-1, is SQTIHQWPATLVQPVGSPLSLECTVEGTSNPNLYWYRQAAGRGLQLLFYSVGIGQISSEVPQNLSASRPQDRQFILSSKKLLLSDSGFYLCAWALHDQGAKGEAFFGQGTRLTVV.

This clone was seen a handful of times. The gene calls are TRBV28 and TRBJ1-5; 7 positions match TRBD1. J lost 1 base, V lost 7 bases, and 1 base had no gene match. The CDR3 covers 13 residues. CDR1 is MDHEN, CDR2 SYDVKM, per germline. The CDR3 region has the DNA TGTGCCAGCACCAGGGGGAGCAATCAGCCCCAGCATTTT. Amino acid sequence: CASTRGSNQPQHF.

This clone came up once. The J gene is TRBJ1-1, the V gene TRBV19; 8 bases are shared with TRBD1. The CDR3 runs 15 residues. Germline-derived CDR1 and CDR2 are LNHDA and SQIVND (reference sequence). Trimming at V came to 1 base and at J to 6 bases, leaving 7 bases not matched to a gene. This chain's CDR3 is CASSIVTGGAAEAFF. The CDR3 region has the DNA TGTGCCAGTAGTATAGTCACAGGGGGTGCCGCTGAAGCTTTCTTT.

This clone was seen a handful of times. The CDR3: CASSGPLLGNTIYF. Here the CDR3 DNA reads TGTGCCAGCAGTGGGCCACTACTTGGAAACACCATATATTTT. V gene TRBV2 combines with J gene TRBJ1-3; D not certain. Germline V gives CDR1 SNHLY, CDR2 FYNNEI. Trimming pared 4 bases from V and 3 bases from J, leaving 10 bases between. The CDR3 has 14 amino acids. The variable domain in full, completed from reference TRBV2 and TRBJ1-3, reads EPEVTQTPSHQVTQMGQEVILRCVPISNHLYFYWYRQILGQKVEFLVSFYNNEISEKSEIFDDQFSVERPDGSNFTLKIRSTKLEDSAMYFCASSGPLLGNTIYFGEGSWLTVV.

This chain joins TRBV28 and TRBJ1-6; D not resolved. The germline V gene encodes CDR1 MDHEN and CDR2 SYDVKM. The germline V and J ends were trimmed by 5 bases and 0 bases, with 8 bases remaining between them. CDR3 length: 15 amino acids. CDR3 sequence reads: CASSLRSSYNSPLHF. The CDR3, as DNA: TGTGCCAGCAGTCTTAGGAGCTCCTATAATTCACCCCTCCACTTT.

The chain joins TRBV7-9 to TRBJ1-2; TRBD1 aligns across 7 bases. Germline V gene lookup returns CDR1 SEHNR and CDR2 FQNEAQ (reference sequence). V trimming: 4 bases; J trimming: 4 bases; junction bases outside the gene matches: 9. The CDR3 covers 15 residues. CDR3 sequence (DNA): TGTGCCAGCAGCTCACCCCAACAGGGGCGCTATGGCTACACCTTC. Translating it yields CASSSPQQGRYGYTF.

This sequence joins TRBV4-3 and TRBJ2-7; 9 bases map to TRBD2. The J segment lost 6 bases and the V segment lost 2 bases, leaving 11 bases of the junction unmatched. Germline V gene lookup returns CDR1 LGHNA and CDR2 YSLEER. CDR3 length: 16 residues. The CDR3 here is CASSQSLGREGPEQYF. In DNA form, the CDR3 reads TGCGCCAGCAGCCAATCCCTGGGGCGGGAGGGCCCCGAGCAGTACTTC.

CDR3 coding DNA: TGTGCCAGCTCACCAATATTCCAGGTTAATTCACCCCTCCACTTT. Translated, it gives CASSPIFQVNSPLHF. This chain joins TRBV18 and TRBJ1-6, with D uncertain. The CDR3 runs to 15 residues. V was cut by 2 bases and J by 6 bases, with 11 bases left in between. Germline V lookup: CDR1 KGHSH, CDR2 LQKENI.

This rearrangement joins TRBV18 to TRBJ2-3, with a tentative D call TRBD2 (5 bases). The germline V and J ends were trimmed by 6 bases and 1 base, with 14 bases remaining between them. The CDR3 runs to 15 residues. Germline CDR1 reads KGHSH; CDR2 reads LQKENI. CDR3 sequence reads: CASSLSTGGTDTQYF. For the CDR3, the DNA is TGTGCCAGCTCCTTATCAACCGGGGGCACAGATACGCAGTATTTT. Using reference TRBV18 and TRBJ2-3 for the parts outside the CDR3, the full variable domain is NAGVMQNPRHLVRRRGQEARLRCSPMKGHSHVYWYRQLPEEGLKFMVYLQKENIIDESGMPKERFSAEFPKEGPSILRIQQVVRGDSAAYFCASSLSTGGTDTQYFGPGTRLTVL.